The subject of this entry is one T cell receptor beta chain. What it binds is not known. V was pared by 3 bases and J by 4 bases, with 8 bases of the junction left unmatched. Germline V gene data show CDR1 as MNHNS and CDR2 as SASEGT. The CDR3 has 15 residues. The data are from a study of T cell responses to AZD1222 COVID-19 vaccine. On the study more broadly: Pooling covered second doses at about 4 or about 12 weeks.

Profiled with immunoSEQ multiplex PCR; TCRdb holds only in-frame clones, not every one. The profile shows 110,000 or so clones, about 86% of them singletons. Findings and caveats of the study: White British donors predominated, females outnumbered males, and clonal diversity was possibly underestimated. The study identified only a handful of AZD1222 recipients as seropositive at baseline. Spike-specific TCR breadth and depth were elevated following two AZD1222 doses.

The clonotype was recovered from an adult in good health. The genes are TRBV6-1 and TRBJ2-5; TRBD2 agrees at 7 bases. This sample comprised peripheral blood, obtained on day 0 of AZD1222 vaccination. The CDR3: CASSEMAGDLETQYF. CDR3 sequence (DNA): TGTGCCAGCAGTGAGATGGCGGGAGACCTAGAGACCCAGTACTTC.